These 32 T cell receptor beta chains share one sample of origin, sequenced in a study of regulatory T cells in long-lasting Graves disease. Libraries of TCR beta came from iRepertoire HTBI primers plus Arm-PCR of CDR3 regions. TCRdb called the multiplex PCR reads again in MiXCR, with one record for every CDR3 protein. The table has 370,000 or so distinct CDR3 sequences, around 15% seen once. Time point noted: newly diagnosed GD, antithyroid drugs for less than 3 months. Researchers made the TCR library from RNA that was extracted from PBMCs. The sample also formed part of further work on T cells in Graves' hyperthyroidism and ophthalmopathy.

The sequenced sample was peripheral blood mononuclear cells (PBMCs), obtained at new diagnosis, from a patient treated with antithyroid drugs. All receptors derive from a young woman with Graves disease.

This clonotype was counted many times. The V and J genes are TRBV20-1 and TRBJ2-3, with D unresolved. The germline V gene has CDR1 DFQATT and CDR2 SNEGSKA (reference sequence). V shed 1 base and J shed 10 bases, with 12 bases lying between them. The CDR3 length is 12 residues. The CDR3 sequence: CSARGDSQAQYF. CDR3 in DNA: TGCAGTGCTAGAGGAGATAGCCAGGCGCAGTATTTT.

The sample holds many counts of this clonotype. V is TRBV5-8 and J is TRBJ2-4; 8 nucleotides line up with TRBD2. This CDR3 is built from 14 residues. Trimming took 4 bases from V and 9 from J; bases not matched to a gene: 9. Looked up from germline, CDR1 is SGHTS and CDR2 is YDEGEE. The CDR3 coding sequence is TGTGCCAGCAGCCTCGGACTAGCTAGAGCCATTCAGTACTTC. Its protein is CASSLGLARAIQYF.

The rearrangement joins TRBV29-1 to TRBJ2-1; 7 nucleotides align to TRBD1. Looked up from germline, CDR1 is SQVTM and CDR2 is ANQGSEA. This CDR3 comprises 16 residues. J gave up 0 bases and V 2 bases, and 7 bases lay outside the gene matches. CDR3 sequence reads: CSVENRGSSSYNEQFF. CDR3 DNA: TGCAGCGTTGAAAACAGGGGCTCTAGCTCCTACAATGAGCAGTTCTTC.

About this clonotype itself: It may be a read error: a sequence one base away is much more abundant. This CDR3 fails to terminate in the conserved phenylalanine or tryptophan, so it likely reflects a read error. The V and J genes are TRBV30 and TRBJ2-1, with 9 bases that match TRBD2. Germline V CDR1 and CDR2: GTSNPN, SVGIG (reference sequence). V gave up 4 bases and J gave up 0 bases; unmatched junction bases: 4. The CDR3 length is 15 residues. The CDR3 DNA reads TGTGCCTGGACCTATAGCGGGAGCTCCTACAATGAGCAGTTCCTC. Translation gives CAWTYSGSSYNEQFL.

This clonotype came up many times. The rearrangement links TRBV29-1 to TRBJ1-2; 8 nucleotides line up with TRBD1. CDR3 size: 15 residues. V lost 7 bases and J lost 4; bases outside the gene matches: 14. Germline V lookup: CDR1 SQVTM, CDR2 ANQGSEA. The CDR3 spells CSAYFYTGGRYGYTF. The CDR3 DNA follows: TGCAGCGCATACTTTTACACAGGGGGTCGCTATGGCTACACCTTC.

For this clonotype: Possible read error: a much larger clone is one base away. The rearrangement joins TRBV5-1 to TRBJ2-1; 13 nucleotides agree with TRBD2. CDR3 length equals 18 residues. Germline CDR1 SGHRS, CDR2 YFSETQ. J lost 8 bases, V lost 4 bases, and 15 bases had no gene match. As DNA, the CDR3 is TGCGCCAGCAGCCGATTTACTAGCGGGAGGGTCTTGAGCGATGAGCAGTTCTTC. Translating it yields CASSRFTSGRVLSDEQFF.

This clonotype was counted many times. The gene calls are TRBV20-1 and TRBJ2-1; D perhaps matches TRBD2 (5 bases). The V end lost 7 bases, the J end lost 8 bases, and 12 bases lay between the germline ends. This CDR3 is built from 11 residues. Germline V CDR1 and CDR2: DFQATT, SNEGSKA (reference sequence). The CDR3: CSGTDFDEQFF. CDR3 bases: TGCAGTGGCACGGACTTCGATGAGCAGTTCTTC.

This clonotype came up many times. The chain uses TRBV2 and TRBJ1-3, with a weak D call TRBD1 (5 bases). This CDR3 is built from 16 residues. The germline V and J ends were trimmed by 4 bases and 3 bases, with 16 bases remaining between them. Germline V CDR1 and CDR2: SNHLY, FYNNEI. CDR3 residues: CASSASLTVVGNTIYF. CDR3 bases: TGTGCCAGCAGTGCCTCGCTGACAGTAGTTGGAAACACCATATATTTT.

This clonotype was observed a handful of times. Possible read error: a much larger clone is one base away. The rearrangement links TRBV12-3 or TRBV12-4 to TRBJ2-3; TRBD2 aligns across 11 bases. The V gene end was trimmed by 7 bases and the J gene end by 5 bases; junction bases not matched to a gene: 11. The CDR3 extends over 16 amino acids. The CDR3 DNA reads TGTGCCAGCACCCTTTGGGTAGCGGGGGGGGTAGATACGCAGTATTTT. Its translation: CASTLWVAGGVDTQYF.

The V and J genes are TRBV7-3 and TRBJ1-3; 7 nucleotides match TRBD1. Germline V gene data show CDR1 as SGHTA and CDR2 as FQGTGA. J lost 3 bases, V lost 5 bases, and 7 bases had no gene match. The CDR3 is made up of 15 amino acids. The CDR3 loop reads CASSPGGSGGNTIYF. DNA for the CDR3: TGTGCCAGCAGCCCAGGGGGGAGCGGTGGAAACACCATATATTTT.

This clonotype came up a few times. This chain links TRBV27 with TRBJ1-5; D is possibly TRBD1 (6 bases). Trimming pared 2 bases from V and 5 bases from J, leaving 16 bases between. Germline V gene data show CDR1 as MNHEY and CDR2 as SMNVEV (reference sequence). The CDR3 consists of 16 residues. CDR3 nucleotides: TGTGCCAGCAGTTTAAGAGGGACAAGGTCTTATCAGCCCCAGCATTTT. Residues: CASSLRGTRSYQPQHF.

This clonotype was detected ten times or more. This chain links TRBV7-9 with TRBJ2-5; TRBD1 might be the D (7 bases). V gave up 5 bases and J gave up 4 bases, with 23 bases separating them. The CDR3 runs 17 residues. Germline V gene sequence: CDR1 SEHNR, CDR2 FQNEAQ (reference sequence). DNA of the CDR3: TGTGCCAGCAGCCCGCAGGCCCAACACAGGGGAGGAGAGACCCAGTACTTC. Translation: CASSPQAQHRGGETQYF.

This clonotype was counted many times. This rearrangement joins TRBV28 to TRBJ2-7; 9 bases are a match to TRBD1. Germline V CDR1 and CDR2: MDHEN, SYDVKM. The CDR3 runs to 15 residues. With 6 bases clipped from V and 2 bases from J, the junction kept 8 bases outside the gene matches. CDR3 DNA: TGTGCCAGCAGCAATTCCGGGACAGGGACCTACGAGCAGTACTTC. Its translation: CASSNSGTGTYEQYF.

This clonotype was found many times. J is TRBJ2-7 and V is TRBV29-1, with D tentatively TRBD1 (6 bases). The CDR3 sequence is 13 residues long. CDR1 SQVTM and CDR2 ANQGSEA come from the germline V gene. V gave up 4 bases and J gave up 2 bases, with 12 bases separating them. The CDR3 spells CSVGVQGPYEQYF. The CDR3 nucleotides are TGCAGCGTTGGCGTACAGGGTCCCTACGAGCAGTACTTC.

This clonotype was detected a few times. The V and J genes are TRBV7-9 and TRBJ1-2; D gene uncertain. V shed 5 bases and J shed 5 bases, with 12 bases lying between them. Germline V CDR1 and CDR2: SEHNR, FQNEAQ (reference sequence). CDR3 length equals 13 residues. The CDR3 spells CASSPPLDYGYTF. For the CDR3, the DNA is TGTGCCAGCAGCCCTCCGCTAGATTATGGCTACACCTTC.

This clonotype was seen more than once but under ten times. This chain connects TRBV20-1 to TRBJ2-3, with D possibly being TRBD2 (6 bases). Germline V gives CDR1 DFQATT, CDR2 SNEGSKA (reference sequence). CDR3 length: 17 amino acids. V was trimmed by 0 bases and J by 6 bases, leaving 22 bases between them. The CDR3 DNA sequence: TGCAGTGCTAGAGACGGTAGACTAGACGGTACGGGGGATACGCAGTATTTT. Translating gives CSARDGRLDGTGDTQYF.

This clonotype has a handful of counts. The rearrangement links TRBV20-1 to TRBJ2-7; 7 positions match TRBD2. The CDR3 spans 13 residues. V lost 1 base and J lost 3; bases outside the gene matches: 3. CDR1 is DFQATT, CDR2 SNEGSKA, per germline (reference sequence). The CDR3 sequence is CSARVGRIYEQYF. CDR3 sequence (DNA): TGCAGTGCTAGAGTCGGGAGGATCTACGAGCAGTACTTC.

This clonotype has a count of ten or more. CDR3: CASSLQGWGQETQYF. The CDR3 DNA is TGTGCCAGCTCTCTTCAGGGTTGGGGACAAGAGACCCAGTACTTC. This chain joins TRBV18 and TRBJ2-5, with TRBD1 as a possible D gene (5 bases). V dropped 6 bases and J dropped 2 bases, with 16 bases sitting between them. This CDR3 has 15 residues. Germline V gives CDR1 KGHSH, CDR2 LQKENI.

This sequence joins TRBV19 and TRBJ2-7; 7 bases map to TRBD1. Unmatched junction bases numbered 12, after V lost 7 bases and J lost 9 bases. Per the germline V gene, CDR1 is LNHDA and CDR2 is SQIVND (reference sequence). The CDR3 contains 13 residues. Here the CDR3 DNA reads TGTGCCAGTAACGCGAAGGACAGGCCGGTGCAGTACTTC. This sequence encodes CASNAKDRPVQYF. Full variable domain (remainder filled in from reference TRBV19 and TRBJ2-7): DGGITQSPKYLFRKEGQNVTLSCEQNLNHDAMYWYRQDPGQGLRLIYYSQIVNDFQKGDIAEGYSVSREKKESFPLTVTSAQKNPTAFYLCASNAKDRPVQYFGPGTRLTVT.

This clonotype was seen more than once but under ten times. A clone one base away is much larger, so this may be a read error. V usage is TRBV11-2 and J usage is TRBJ2-7, with D perhaps being TRBD1 or TRBD2 (5 bases each). Germline CDR1 is SGHAT and CDR2 is FQNNGV. The CDR3 totals 14 residues. The CDR3: CAGSLGTSAYEQYF. The CDR3 nucleotides read TGTGCCGGCAGCTTAGGGACGAGCGCCTACGAGCAGTACTTC.

This clonotype was observed many times. The rearrangement links TRBV20-1 to TRBJ2-5; tentative D call: TRBD2 (6 bases). CDR3 length: 15 residues. Germline loops: CDR1 DFQATT, CDR2 SNEGSKA (reference sequence). V was pared by 0 bases and J by 1 base, with 12 bases between. The chain's CDR3 is CSARDGAGSQETQYF. The DNA of the CDR3 is TGCAGTGCTAGAGATGGGGCCGGGAGCCAAGAGACCCAGTACTTC.

The chain is built from TRBV5-5 and TRBJ1-6, with 7 bases that match TRBD1. V was clipped by 1 base and J by 7 bases; unmatched bases: 5. The CDR3 spans 15 residues. Germline V gene data show CDR1 as SGHKS and CDR2 as YYEKEE (reference sequence). The CDR3 DNA follows: TGTGCCAGCAGCTTGATGGGACAGAGAAATTCACCCCTCCACTTT. Translating gives CASSLMGQRNSPLHF.

For this clonotype: This clone may be a read error of a much larger clone one base away. V is TRBV18 and J is TRBJ1-1, with D possibly TRBD1 on 5 matching bases. Trimming removed 3 bases at V and 0 bases at J, with 14 bases between. Germline V gene sequence: CDR1 KGHSH, CDR2 LQKENI. The length of the CDR3 is 16 residues. CDR3 in amino acids: CASSPAAGTVNTEAFF. The DNA of the CDR3 is TGTGCCAGCTCACCTGCTGCGGGGACGGTGAACACTGAAGCTTTCTTT.

This clonotype has more than one count but fewer than ten. The chain joins TRBV29-1 to TRBJ2-2; 8 bases match TRBD2. The CDR3 has 11 residues. The junction had 0 bases not matched to a gene; V was cut back by 6 bases and J by 6 bases. CDR1 SQVTM and CDR2 ANQGSEA come from the germline V gene. The CDR3 DNA reads TGCAGCGTGGGACTAGCCGGGGAGCTGTTTTTT. Protein sequence: CSVGLAGELFF.

As to this clonotype: This sequence may be a read error, since a much larger clone differs from it by one base. The gene calls are TRBV6-4 and TRBJ2-5, with D possibly being TRBD2 (6 bases). Germline CDR1 MRHNA, CDR2 SNTAGT. The CDR3 length is 16 residues. DNA for the CDR3: TGTGCCAACAGTGATGAGGAGGGCAGGGTCCAAGAGACCCAGTACTTC. Protein product: CANSDEEGRVQETQYF.

This clonotype was recorded at least ten times. V gene TRBV12-3 or TRBV12-4 combines with J gene TRBJ2-2; no reliable D call. The V end was cut by 6 bases, the J end by 1 base, with 12 bases between. There are 15 residues in the CDR3. Here the CDR3 DNA reads TGTGCCAGCAGAAGCGCGGACCAGAACACCGGGGAGCTGTTTTTT. The encoded protein is CASRSADQNTGELFF.

The chain uses TRBV29-1 and TRBJ1-5; 7 nucleotides align to TRBD1. Germline V gene data show CDR1 as SQVTM and CDR2 as ANQGSEA. The junction had 7 bases not matched to a gene; V was cut back by 6 bases and J by 2 bases. This CDR3 has 14 residues. CDR3 residues: CSVAQGTRNQPQHF. CDR3 DNA sequence: TGCAGCGTCGCACAGGGGACTCGCAATCAGCCCCAGCATTTT.

This clonotype appeared a few times. This CDR3 reads CASSQDRDRGPGNTIYF. CDR3 in DNA: TGTGCCAGCAGTCAAGACCGGGACAGGGGCCCTGGAAACACCATATATTTT. The genes are TRBV12-3 or TRBV12-4 and TRBJ1-3, with 10 bases that match TRBD1. V was pared by 5 bases and J by 2 bases, with 9 bases of the junction left unmatched. The CDR3 is made up of 17 amino acids.

This clonotype was counted many times. The chain links TRBV28 to TRBJ1-2; the match to TRBD1 covers 7 bases. The CDR3 covers 12 residues. Germline loops: CDR1 MDHEN, CDR2 SYDVKM. The V segment lost 5 bases and the J segment 8 bases; nucleotides outside the gene matches: 5. The CDR3 sequence is CASSVTGEGYTF. CDR3 nucleotides: TGTGCCAGCAGTGTAACAGGGGAGGGCTACACCTTC.

V and J are TRBV30 and TRBJ2-7; D ambiguous. CDR3 length: 13 amino acids. The germline gives CDR1 GTSNPN, CDR2 SVGIG (reference sequence). V dropped 3 bases and J dropped 9 bases, with 18 bases sitting between them. The CDR3 nucleotides read TGTGCCTGGAGCCCGGGCCCCATCTCATCGCAGTACTTC. Amino acids: CAWSPGPISSQYF.

This clonotype was recorded at least ten times. The chain employs TRBV2 and TRBJ2-3; 9 bases are shared with TRBD1. Germline assignment: CDR1 SNHLY and CDR2 FYNNEI. V lost 6 bases, J lost 2 bases, and 12 bases stayed unmatched. This CDR3 has 17 amino acids. The CDR3 DNA sequence: TGTGCCAGCAGGCCGGACAGGGGCCTTGGGTCCACAGATACGCAGTATTTT. Protein sequence: CASRPDRGLGSTDTQYF. Based on the CDR3 plus reference TRBV2 and TRBJ2-3, the full variable domain is EPEVTQTPSHQVTQMGQEVILRCVPISNHLYFYWYRQILGQKVEFLVSFYNNEISEKSEIFDDQFSVERPDGSNFTLKIRSTKLEDSAMYFCASRPDRGLGSTDTQYFGPGTRLTVL.

The genes are TRBV19 and TRBJ2-1, with D tentatively TRBD2 (6 bases). Germline values: CDR1 LNHDA, CDR2 SQIVND (reference sequence). V lost 3 bases and J lost 9, with 15 bases in between. There are 14 residues in the CDR3. CDR3 coding DNA: TGTGCCAGTAGTATCCCCGGGAGTCATGTTGAGCAGTTCTTC. Its protein is CASSIPGSHVEQFF. The full variable domain, in which reference TRBV19 and TRBJ2-1 provide the parts outside the CDR3, is DGGITQSPKYLFRKEGQNVTLSCEQNLNHDAMYWYRQDPGQGLRLIYYSQIVNDFQKGDIAEGYSVSREKKESFPLTVTSAQKNPTAFYLCASSIPGSHVEQFFGPGTRLTVL.